This T cell receptor beta chain originates from a study of Graves' ophthalmopathy and Graves' hyperthyroidism (dated by TCRdb to 2016 to 2018). Study-wide context: Peripheral blood was collected at initial diagnosis, before any treatment. The study used signatures of the TCR beta repertoire to tell Graves' ophthalmopathy apart from Graves' hyperthyroidism and to predict which patients would progress to ophthalmopathy. In total, 135 blood samples were TCR-sequenced: 43 ophthalmopathy, roughly 77 hyperthyroidism and about 17 hyperthyroidism-to-ophthalmopathy patients. A discovery set of 100 patients (around 40 ophthalmopathy, 60 or so stable hyperthyroidism) was enrolled to explore V-J signatures distinguishing ophthalmopathy from hyperthyroidism. The independent validation cohort included approximately 19 hyperthyroidism patients plus 17 patients who later progressed from hyperthyroidism to ophthalmopathy. In over 5 hyperthyroidism patients, the T-cell repertoire of thyroid tissue was compared with the T-cell repertoire of blood. Once sampling was done, hyperthyroidism patients were given methimazole at a starting dose of 30 mg daily, while ophthalmopathy patients were given high-dose intravenous methylprednisolone.

For repertoire sequencing, the TCR beta CDR3 regions were amplified from RNA transcripts. The first round was an RT-PCR using HTBI primers with the Qiagen OneStep RT-PCR kit, and this first round was followed by a second-round multiplex PCR, then size selection and purification. The libraries underwent paired-end sequencing with 100 bp reads on an Illumina HiSeq2000. Per the original workflow: SOAPnuke was used for read processing, and reads with adapters, uncalled bases, a mean Phred below 15, or no exact constant-primer or identifier match were discarded. High-quality paired reads were merged with COPE v1.2.5. Each unique nucleotide sequence was treated as a clonotype, and MiTCR v1.1 was used to align the clonotypes to the IMGT TRB V, D and J references. Analysis was restricted to V-J combinations with a frequency above 0.0001, which covered 99% to 99.2% of repertoires. For each V-J combination, a TCR clonal expansion and chaos score was defined as the ratio of F50 clonal expansion to chaos observed in the TCRdist matrix. Welch's t-statistics and random forest were used to reduce the features to about 14 V-J combinations, which were then used as input to a naive Bayes classifier. Thyroid-blood repertoire similarity was quantified with the Morisita-Horn index. TCRdb reanalyzed the raw reads on its own, using fastp at Q25 for trimming and MiXCR for clone calling, and kept in-frame beta chains. One record per CDR3 amino acid sequence lists the most common genes and DNA. Clone size and V and J calls follow TCRdb, not the original study. The sample includes more than 300,000 distinct CDR3 sequences, with about a sixth observed a single time. 2% to 2.5% of the sample is in the top ten clones.

Overall results and qualifications from the work: Ophthalmopathy was separated from stable hyperthyroidism by the 13-signature model with roughly 90% sensitivity and about 81% specificity in cross-validation and with 80%/75% in the test set. Most of the expanded thyroid clonotypes with a frequency above 0.001 were also detected in blood, and it was suggested that the thyroid immune response may be reflected by blood repertoires. No statistical method was used to predetermine the sample size, and group allocation was not hidden from the investigators. In validation, the model predicted ophthalmopathy progression with more than 55% sensitivity and around 72% specificity; about a dozen predicted patients were CT-confirmed with GO in a median of 6.5 months.

Concerning this clonotype: Its antigen is still unknown. It has no much larger one-base neighbor in the sample; base qualities were not kept.

Hyperthyroidism was considered stable if no progression to ophthalmopathy occurred within 18 months of follow-up. Hyperthyroidism patients were newly diagnosed, were aged 18 to 65 years, and had a disease duration under 2 months. Patients with other autoimmune diseases, uncontrolled infections, pregnancy or lactation were excluded from the study. Diagnosis relied on clinical symptoms, serum thyroxine, TRAb, thyroid ultrasound and orbital computed tomography. Using Ficoll-Paque density gradient centrifugation, PBMCs were isolated from less than 13 ml of fresh peripheral blood. Total RNA was extracted with Trizol reagent and quality-checked on an Agilent 2100 Bioanalyzer. The germline V gene provides CDR1 MNHNS and CDR2 SASEGT. V sheds 5 bases and J sheds 5 bases, leaving 15 bases between their ends. The CDR3 spans 14 residues, from the cysteine through the phenylalanine. Of all the DNA, just the CDR3 is kept, 42 bases in frame from base 1.

The receptor was derived from an adult woman with stable Graves' hyperthyroidism. Recombination joined TRBV6-1 with TRBJ1-2; tentative D gene TRBD1, with 5 bases matching. Sample: peripheral blood. The DNA is as follows: TGTGCCAGCAGTCAGACGGACAATCCGTATGGCTACACCTTC. The translation is CASSQTDNPYGYTF.